This T cell receptor beta chain was sequenced during a study of cytomegalovirus exposure and HLA in healthy donors. Germline CDR1 is MGHDK and CDR2 is SYGVNS. The CDR3 runs to 18 residues. Germline trimming cut 5 bases from V and 2 bases from J; bases unmatched to any gene: 18. This clone showed up just once. The antigen remains undetermined. Both 60 Vbeta primers and 13 Jbeta primers went into the PCR. The assay was immunoSEQ multiplex PCR, and TCRdb's table has in-frame clones only and misses some. The sample lists roughly 34,000 clones; 75% to 85% were seen once. General study points: Among the sequence variants, a highly shared cluster was likely an artifact of sequencing.

The rearrangement uses TRBV25-1 and TRBJ2-7; 7 positions agree with TRBD1. The sequence came from a male donor in good health and CMV-seronegative. Material: PBMCs. The CDR3 DNA follows: TGTGCCAGCAGTAAAGCGCTCCTTCGGGACAGAGATACCTACGAGCAGTACTTC. It codes for CASSKALLRDRDTYEQYF.